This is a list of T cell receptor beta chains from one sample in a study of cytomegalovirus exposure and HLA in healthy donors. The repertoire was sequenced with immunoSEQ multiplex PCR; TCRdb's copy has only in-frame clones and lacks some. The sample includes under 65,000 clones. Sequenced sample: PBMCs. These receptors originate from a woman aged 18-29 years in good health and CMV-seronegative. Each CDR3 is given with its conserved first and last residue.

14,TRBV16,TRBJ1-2,CASSQSDREDGYTF
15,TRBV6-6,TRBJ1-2,CASSYSNVQGDGYTF
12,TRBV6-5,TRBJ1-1,CASRQNEFQAFF
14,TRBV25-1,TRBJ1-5,CASNFIAGGQPQHF
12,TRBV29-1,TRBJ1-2,CSVDGGLGGYTF
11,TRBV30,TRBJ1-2,CAWKPIGQAVF
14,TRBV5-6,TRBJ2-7,CASSQTVGPGEQYF
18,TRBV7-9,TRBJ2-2,CASSLALRTLNLPGELFF
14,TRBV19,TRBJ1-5,CASSEGGGGQPQHF
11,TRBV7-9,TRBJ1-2,CASSLGRGYTF
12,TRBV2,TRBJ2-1,CASQREGNEQFF
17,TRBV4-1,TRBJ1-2,CASSQVRDTGAGYGYTF
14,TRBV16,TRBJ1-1,CASSQSEGITEAFF
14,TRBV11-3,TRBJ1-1,CASSFYRDATEAFF